These 22 T cell receptor beta chains were all obtained from the same sample, sequenced in a study of blood T cell repertoires in COVID-19. TCRdb's copy holds only in-frame clones and misses some; the assay was immunoSEQ multiplex PCR. The sample records some 320,000 clones, roughly nine tenths being singletons. Sample: PBMCs or T cells enriched from blood (not recorded which). These receptors were taken from a man aged 55-75 years who had recovered from COVID-19.

The chain carries TRBV5-6 and TRBJ2-5, with D maybe TRBD1 (5 bases). V was cut by 3 bases and J by 1 base, with 7 bases left in between. The CDR3 is 13 amino acids. CDR1 and CDR2 (germline): SGHDT, YYEEEE. CDR3: CASSSTVQETQYF. DNA of the CDR3: TGTGCCAGCAGCTCGACAGTCCAAGAGACCCAGTACTTC.

The chain couples TRBV7-2 to TRBJ1-2; tentatively, D is TRBD1 (5 bases). Germline V gene sequence: CDR1 SGHTA, CDR2 FQGNSA. V was shortened by 1 base and J by 5 bases, with 14 bases between the two germline ends. The CDR3 length is 15 residues. The CDR3 protein is CASSLGAGMKYGYTF. The CDR3 region has the DNA TGTGCCAGCAGCTTAGGGGCAGGGATGAAATATGGCTACACCTTC.

J is TRBJ1-3 and V is TRBV2; D call uncertain. The CDR3 has 15 amino acids. Germline CDR1 is SNHLY and CDR2 is FYNNEI. Between the trimmed V and J ends, which lost 3 bases and 5 bases, there was a span of 14 bases. The CDR3 nucleotides read TGTGCCAGCAGTGATCGTTCAGGCTTTAGAAACACCATATATTTT. Amino acids: CASSDRSGFRNTIYF.

The chain employs TRBV10-3 and TRBJ2-5; TRBD1 aligns across 8 bases. The CDR3 has 14 amino acids. Germline V gene data show CDR1 as ENHRY and CDR2 as SYGVKD. V lost 4 bases to trimming and J lost 1 base; unmatched junction nucleotides: 2. CDR3 sequence reads: CAISGGTGQETQYF. The CDR3 DNA reads as TGTGCCATCAGTGGCGGGACAGGCCAAGAGACCCAGTACTTC.

The table lists this clone with a count of one. The V gene is TRBV7-6, the J gene TRBJ2-7; 9 bases are shared with TRBD1. Germline CDR1 and CDR2: SGHVS and FNYEAQ. V was clipped by 5 bases and J by 6 bases; unmatched bases: 11. This CDR3 has 15 residues. CDR3 in DNA: TGTGCCAGCAGCACCCCGGGACAGGGCTTCTCCGAGCAGTACTTC. Its protein is CASSTPGQGFSEQYF.

This chain joins TRBV12-3 or TRBV12-4 and TRBJ1-5; TRBD1 is a possible D gene (6 bases). Trimming shortened V by 3 bases and J by 6 bases, and 9 bases separated the two germline ends. The length of the CDR3 is 13 residues. The CDR3 spells CASSFVRGQPQHF. The DNA of the CDR3 is TGTGCCAGCAGTTTTGTCAGGGGTCAGCCCCAGCATTTT.

V usage is TRBV18 and J usage is TRBJ2-2, with 11 bases that match TRBD2. CDR3 size: 18 residues. Germline CDR1 reads KGHSH; CDR2 reads LQKENI. Germline trimming cut 2 bases from V and 1 base from J; bases unmatched to any gene: 6. CDR3 residues: CASSPKLAGERNTGELFF. The CDR3, as DNA: TGTGCCAGCTCACCAAAACTAGCGGGAGAAAGGAACACCGGGGAGCTGTTTTTT. Looking up the rest from reference TRBV18 and TRBJ2-2 gives the full variable domain: NAGVMQNPRHLVRRRGQEARLRCSPMKGHSHVYWYRQLPEEGLKFMVYLQKENIIDESGMPKERFSAEFPKEGPSILRIQQVVRGDSAAYFCASSPKLAGERNTGELFFGEGSRLTVL.

This clone has just a few counts. CDR3 sequence: CASSVFGGPDTQYF. As DNA, the CDR3 is TGTGCCAGCAGCGTATTCGGAGGGCCAGATACGCAGTATTTT. The rearrangement joins TRBV9 to TRBJ2-3, with a weak D call TRBD2 (6 bases). CDR3 length equals 14 residues. Germline V gene data show CDR1 as SGDLS and CDR2 as YYNGEE. The V end lost 1 base, the J end lost 4 bases, and 10 bases lay between the germline ends.

The chain has TRBV15 and TRBJ1-1; the D gene is possibly TRBD1 (5 bases). The CDR3 sequence is 16 residues long. Germline V CDR1 and CDR2: LNHNV, YYDKDF (reference sequence). V dropped 1 base and J dropped 6 bases, with 18 bases sitting between them. CDR3 coding DNA: TGTGCCACCAGCAGAGGGGGCACCACCCGGACCGCTGAAGCTTTCTTT. It translates to CATSRGGTTRTAEAFF.

The V and J genes are TRBV27 and TRBJ2-1; TRBD2 agrees at 14 bases. J lost 12 bases, V lost 8 bases, and 12 bases had no gene match. The CDR3 is made up of 15 amino acids. CDR1 is MNHEY and CDR2 is SMNVEV in the germline V gene (reference sequence). The DNA of the CDR3 is TGTGCCAGCCGGGAGGGAGGGACTAGCGGGGGTAGGCAGTTCTTC. Protein sequence: CASREGGTSGGRQFF.

This chain joins TRBV30 and TRBJ2-7, with unresolved D. Trimming took 2 bases from V and 6 from J, leaving 11 bases between them. CDR1 GTSNPN and CDR2 SVGIG come from the germline V gene (reference sequence). The CDR3 consists of 12 residues. This CDR3 reads CAWSHSKVEQYF. Written as DNA, the CDR3 is TGTGCCTGGAGTCACTCGAAAGTCGAGCAGTACTTC. Using reference TRBV30 and TRBJ2-7 for the parts outside the CDR3, the full variable domain is SQTIHQWPATLVQPVGSPLSLECTVEGTSNPNLYWYRQAAGRGLQLLFYSVGIGQISSEVPQNLSASRPQDRQFILSSKKLLLSDSGFYLCAWSHSKVEQYFGPGTRLTVT.

The chain couples TRBV7-8 to TRBJ2-3, with 9 bases that match TRBD1. The CDR3 spans 17 residues. Looked up from germline, CDR1 is SGHVS and CDR2 is FQNEAQ. Losses at the gene ends were 5 bases for V and 1 base for J; bases not matched to a gene: 10. Here the CDR3 reads CASSPRQGVSGTDTQYF. The CDR3 region has the DNA TGTGCCAGCAGCCCAAGACAGGGGGTCTCGGGCACAGATACGCAGTATTTT.

The chain carries TRBV6-1 and TRBJ2-1, with TRBD2 as a possible D gene (5 bases). Germline CDR1 and CDR2: MNHNS and SASEGT. V shed 2 bases and J shed 4 bases, with 12 bases lying between them. The CDR3 runs to 15 residues. The CDR3: CASSESVRGYNEQFF. The CDR3, as DNA: TGTGCCAGCAGTGAATCAGTTCGGGGATACAATGAGCAGTTCTTC.

The chain couples TRBV18 to TRBJ2-1; 7 bases line up with TRBD1. CDR1 is KGHSH and CDR2 is LQKENI in the germline V gene. With V trimmed by 3 bases and J by 1 base, 0 bases remained unmatched. CDR3 length: 14 residues. As DNA, the CDR3 is TGTGCCAGCTCACCCAGGGGGTCCTACAATGAGCAGTTCTTC. This gives the protein CASSPRGSYNEQFF.

This chain connects TRBV3-1 (or the pseudogene TRBV3-2) to TRBJ1-1; a weak D match, TRBD1 (6 bases). Germline CDR1 is LGHDT and CDR2 is YNNKEL (reference sequence). V lost 4 bases and J 2 bases, leaving 14 bases between the germline ends. The CDR3 totals 15 residues. CDR3 amino acids: CASSPSGTRNTEAFF. The CDR3 region has the DNA TGTGCCAGCAGCCCGTCCGGGACAAGAAACACTGAAGCTTTCTTT.

This clone was observed once. The chain uses TRBV10-3 and TRBJ1-5; 9 bases are shared with TRBD1. V was pared by 3 bases and J by 4 bases, with 4 bases of the junction left unmatched. CDR1 and CDR2 from the germline V gene are ENHRY and SYGVKD. CDR3 length equals 15 residues. The CDR3 sequence: CAISDSGTGNQPQHF. The CDR3 DNA is TGTGCCATCAGTGACTCCGGGACAGGGAATCAGCCCCAGCATTTT.

The chain joins TRBV3-1 (or the pseudogene TRBV3-2) to TRBJ1-2; D gene uncertain. CDR1 LGHDT and CDR2 YNNKEL come from the germline V gene (reference sequence). This CDR3 is built from 16 residues. V shed 4 bases and J shed 1 base, with 16 bases lying between them. The CDR3: CASSLNWETYNYGYTF. CDR3 bases: TGTGCCAGCAGCCTCAACTGGGAGACCTATAACTATGGCTACACCTTC.

This chain joins TRBV7-2 and TRBJ2-7, with TRBD2 matching over 9 bases. CDR1 and CDR2 (germline): SGHTA, FQGNSA. V dropped 5 bases and J dropped 5; count of bases not matched to a gene: 4. This CDR3 is built from 13 residues. The CDR3 nucleotides read TGTGCCAGCAGCCAAAGGACTAGCGACGAGCAGTACTTC. Protein product: CASSQRTSDEQYF.

The V and J genes are TRBV6-5 and TRBJ2-3, with 9 nucleotides matching TRBD1. V was clipped by 7 bases and J by 4 bases; unmatched bases: 6. CDR1 MNHEY and CDR2 SVGAGI come from the germline V gene. The CDR3 covers 14 residues. CDR3 DNA sequence: TGTGCCAGCAAGGGACAGGGAGGGCCAGATACGCAGTATTTT. It encodes CASKGQGGPDTQYF.

The chain couples TRBV30 to TRBJ2-2; 7 bases line up with TRBD2. This CDR3 comprises 12 residues. The V and J ends lost 8 bases and 5 bases, in that order; junction bases with no gene match: 5. Germline CDR1 GTSNPN, CDR2 SVGIG (reference sequence). The CDR3 loop reads CALRGYTGELFF. The CDR3 DNA follows: TGTGCCCTGCGGGGGTATACCGGGGAGCTGTTTTTT.

V is TRBV11-3 and J is TRBJ1-1, with 9 nucleotides matching TRBD1. The CDR3 covers 14 residues. The germline V gene has CDR1 SGHNT and CDR2 YENEEA. After removal of 7 bases from V and 4 bases from J, the junction contained 7 bases not matched to a gene. CDR3 protein: CASTVQGAGTEAFF. CDR3 sequence (DNA): TGTGCCAGCACCGTACAGGGGGCCGGCACTGAAGCTTTCTTT.

On this clone itself: Other nucleotide sequences from this sample produce the same CDR3. The chain joins TRBV9 to TRBJ2-7; 8 bases are shared with TRBD1. CDR1 and CDR2 from the germline V gene are SGDLS and YYNGEE. The CDR3 has 15 residues. V shed 2 bases, J shed 3 bases, and the junction held 7 bases outside the gene matches. CDR3 nucleotides: TGTGCCAGCAGCGTGGATAACGGACAGGGCTACGAGCAGTACTTC. Its translation: CASSVDNGQGYEQYF.